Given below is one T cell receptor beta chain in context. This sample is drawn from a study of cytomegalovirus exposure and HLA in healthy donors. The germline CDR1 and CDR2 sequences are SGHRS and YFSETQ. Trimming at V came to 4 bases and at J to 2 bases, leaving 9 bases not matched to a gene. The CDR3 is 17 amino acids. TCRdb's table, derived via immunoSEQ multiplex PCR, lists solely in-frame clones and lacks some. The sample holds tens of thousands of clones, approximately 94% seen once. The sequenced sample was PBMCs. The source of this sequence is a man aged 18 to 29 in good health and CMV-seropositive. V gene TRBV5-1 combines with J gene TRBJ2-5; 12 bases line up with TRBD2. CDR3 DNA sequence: TGCGCCAGCAGCGCCGGATCGACTAGCGGGAGTCAAGAGACCCAGTACTTC. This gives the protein CASSAGSTSGSQETQYF.